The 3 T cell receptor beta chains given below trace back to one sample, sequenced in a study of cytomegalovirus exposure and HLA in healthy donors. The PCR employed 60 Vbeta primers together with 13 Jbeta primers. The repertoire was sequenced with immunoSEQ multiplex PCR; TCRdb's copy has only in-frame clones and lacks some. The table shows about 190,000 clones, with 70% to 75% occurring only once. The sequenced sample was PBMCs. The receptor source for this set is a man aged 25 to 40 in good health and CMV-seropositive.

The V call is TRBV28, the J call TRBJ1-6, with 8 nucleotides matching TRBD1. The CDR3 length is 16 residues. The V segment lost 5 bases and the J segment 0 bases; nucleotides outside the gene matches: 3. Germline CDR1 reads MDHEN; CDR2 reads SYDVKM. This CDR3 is CASSDTGGSYNSPLHF. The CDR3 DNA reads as TGTGCCAGCAGTGACACAGGGGGCTCCTATAATTCACCCCTCCACTTT.

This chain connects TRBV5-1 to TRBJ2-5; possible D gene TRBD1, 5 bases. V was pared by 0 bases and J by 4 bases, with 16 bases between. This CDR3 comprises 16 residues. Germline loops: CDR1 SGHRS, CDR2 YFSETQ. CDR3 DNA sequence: TGCGCCAGCAGCTTGGTTGGGGCCCTCTCAAGAGAGACCCAGTACTTC. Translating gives CASSLVGALSRETQYF.

The CDR3 DNA reads TGTGCCAGCTTTTCGGACAGCTACAATGAGCAGTTCTTC. Encoded protein: CASFSDSYNEQFF. The chain couples TRBV18 to TRBJ2-1, with a possible D match to TRBD1 (6 bases). Germline lookup yields CDR1 KGHSH and CDR2 LQKENI. This CDR3 contains 13 residues. Trimming pared 7 bases from V and 3 bases from J, leaving 10 bases between.